The clone carrying this T cell receptor beta chain was found a few times. The antigen is unknown. The data derive from a study of identical twins. Study results and limitations: Conclusions came from cross-sectional statistical analysis, not from following the same donors. Out-of-frame alpha sequences that twins shared showed excess low generation probability.

TCRdb re-called the 5' RACE reads with MiXCR, one entry per CDR3 protein. The sample lists hundreds of thousands of distinct CDR3 sequences, approximately 22% occurring once. The CDR3 totals 14 residues. Germline loops: CDR1 DFQATT, CDR2 SNEGSKA (reference sequence). V was pared by 1 base and J by 7 bases, with 14 bases between. These data were also reused for a study on T cells expressing NK-cell markers. From that second work: More than 5 donors carried dominant NKG2C+ clonotypes that made up roughly 1.0-8% of their CD8+ T cells. A few donors' CD3+CD56-NKG2C+ cells were dominated by the same clonotypes.

The specimen sequenced was PBMCs. The chain carries TRBV20-1 and TRBJ2-1, with a weak D call TRBD2 (6 bases). This TCR came from a woman in her late teens or twenties in good health. The CDR3 sequence is CSARGRESINEQFF. The DNA for the CDR3 is TGCAGTGCTAGAGGTCGGGAGTCAATAAATGAGCAGTTCTTC.